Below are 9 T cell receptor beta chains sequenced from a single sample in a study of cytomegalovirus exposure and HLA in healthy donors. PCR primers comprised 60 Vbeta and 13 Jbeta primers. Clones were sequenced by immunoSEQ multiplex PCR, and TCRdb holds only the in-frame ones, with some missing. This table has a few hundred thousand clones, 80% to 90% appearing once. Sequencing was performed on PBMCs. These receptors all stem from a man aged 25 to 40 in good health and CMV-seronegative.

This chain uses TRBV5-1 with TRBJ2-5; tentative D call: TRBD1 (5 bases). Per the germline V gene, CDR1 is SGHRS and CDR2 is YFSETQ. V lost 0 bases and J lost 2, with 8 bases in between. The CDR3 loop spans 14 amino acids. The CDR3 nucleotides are TGCGCCAGCAGCTTGGTTCAGGGTCAAGAGACCCAGTACTTC. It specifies CASSLVQGQETQYF.

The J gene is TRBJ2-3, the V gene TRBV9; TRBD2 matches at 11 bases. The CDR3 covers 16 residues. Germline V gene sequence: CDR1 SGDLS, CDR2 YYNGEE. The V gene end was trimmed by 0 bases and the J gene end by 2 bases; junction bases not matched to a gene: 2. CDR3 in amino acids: CASSVVGLAATDTQYF. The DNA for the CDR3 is TGTGCCAGCAGCGTAGTGGGACTAGCGGCCACAGATACGCAGTATTTT.

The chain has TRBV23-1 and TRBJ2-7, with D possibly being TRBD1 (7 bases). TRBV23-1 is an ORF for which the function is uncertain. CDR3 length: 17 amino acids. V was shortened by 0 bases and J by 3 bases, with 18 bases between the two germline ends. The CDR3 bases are TGCGCCAGCAGTCAATCCGTTTGGTCAGGGGGGCACTACGAGCAGTACTTC. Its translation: CASSQSVWSGGHYEQYF.

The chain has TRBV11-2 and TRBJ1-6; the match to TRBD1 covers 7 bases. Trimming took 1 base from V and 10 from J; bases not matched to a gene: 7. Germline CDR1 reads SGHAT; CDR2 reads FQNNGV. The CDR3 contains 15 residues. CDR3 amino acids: CASSLGGQTNSPLHF. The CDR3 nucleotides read TGTGCCAGCAGCTTAGGGGGACAGACGAACTCACCCCTCCACTTT.

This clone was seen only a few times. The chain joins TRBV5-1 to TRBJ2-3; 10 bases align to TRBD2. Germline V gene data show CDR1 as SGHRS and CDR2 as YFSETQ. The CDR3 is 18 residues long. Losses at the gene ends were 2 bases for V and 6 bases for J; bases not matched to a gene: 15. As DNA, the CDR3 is TGCGCCAGCAGCTTCGGAGGTTGGACTAGCGGTTCCAGGGATACGCAGTATTTT. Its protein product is CASSFGGWTSGSRDTQYF.

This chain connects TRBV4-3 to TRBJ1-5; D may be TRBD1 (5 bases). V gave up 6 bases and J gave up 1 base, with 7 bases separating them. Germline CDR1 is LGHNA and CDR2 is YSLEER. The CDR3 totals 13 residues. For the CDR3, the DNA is TGCGCCAGCAGACAGGACAGCAATCAGCCCCAGCATTTT. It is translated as CASRQDSNQPQHF.

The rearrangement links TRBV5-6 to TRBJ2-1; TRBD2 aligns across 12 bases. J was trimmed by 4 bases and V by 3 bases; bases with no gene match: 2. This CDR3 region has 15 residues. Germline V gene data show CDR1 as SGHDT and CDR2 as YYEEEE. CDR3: CASSSGTSGYNEQFF. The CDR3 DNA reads TGTGCCAGCAGCTCCGGGACTAGCGGGTACAATGAGCAGTTCTTC.

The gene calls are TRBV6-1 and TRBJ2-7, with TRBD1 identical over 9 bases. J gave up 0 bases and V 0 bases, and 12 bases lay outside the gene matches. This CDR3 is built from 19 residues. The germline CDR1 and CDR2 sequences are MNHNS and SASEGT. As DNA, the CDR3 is TGTGCCAGCAGTGAAGCGCATCCCTTTGGGACAGGGCTCTCCTACGAGCAGTACTTC. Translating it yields CASSEAHPFGTGLSYEQYF.

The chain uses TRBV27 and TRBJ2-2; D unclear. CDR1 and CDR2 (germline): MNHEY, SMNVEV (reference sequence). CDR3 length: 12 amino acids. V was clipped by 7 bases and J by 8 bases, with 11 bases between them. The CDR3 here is CASTTVGGELFF. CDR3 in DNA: TGTGCCAGCACCACAGTTGGAGGGGAGCTGTTTTTT.